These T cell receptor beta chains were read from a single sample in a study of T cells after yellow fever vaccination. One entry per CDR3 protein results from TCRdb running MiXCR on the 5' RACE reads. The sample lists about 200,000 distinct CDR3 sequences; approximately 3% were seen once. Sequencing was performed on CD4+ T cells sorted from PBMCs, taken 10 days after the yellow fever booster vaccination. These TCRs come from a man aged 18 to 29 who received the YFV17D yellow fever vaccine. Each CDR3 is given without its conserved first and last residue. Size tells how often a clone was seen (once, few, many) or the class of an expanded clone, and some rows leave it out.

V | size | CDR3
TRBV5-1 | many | ASSESGFRYEQY
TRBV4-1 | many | ASTLQGPSNTGELF
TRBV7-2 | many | ASRRDRVSGYT
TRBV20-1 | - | SAIRRGAETQY
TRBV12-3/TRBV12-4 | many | ASSRLRQPQH
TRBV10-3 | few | AISEPPFPDTQY
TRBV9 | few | ASSAAGTGGSEQF
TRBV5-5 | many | ASSLLGSSYNEQF
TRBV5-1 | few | ASRDPSREQF
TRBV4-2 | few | ASSQGSRGQGEQF
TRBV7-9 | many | ASSFGRVENSPLH
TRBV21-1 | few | ASSSRAYILFTDTQY
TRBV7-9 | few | ASSFSGQLNEKLF
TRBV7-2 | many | ASSFVYRATSPSYNEQF
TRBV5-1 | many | ASCIQGPGELF
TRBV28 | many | AGGGGITDTQY
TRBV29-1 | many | SVAGTSDWIQY
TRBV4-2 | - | ATRTGGSTEAF
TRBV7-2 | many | ASSPLFNEQF
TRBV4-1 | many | ASSTLPDRNYEQY
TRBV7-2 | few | ASSWPPLAGEDTGELF
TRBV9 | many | ASSLSGGPYNEQF
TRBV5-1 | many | ASSRTGRGDNYGYT
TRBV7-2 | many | ASSLALRLSGELF
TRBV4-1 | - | ASSQVRASSGNTIY
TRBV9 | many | ASSVVGGGELF
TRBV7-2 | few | ASSSNRGRETQY
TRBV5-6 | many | ASSKNREAYGYT
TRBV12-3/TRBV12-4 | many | ASTTLTDTQY
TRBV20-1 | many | SAPPPGQGGSYEQY
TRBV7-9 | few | ASSFDGPDNSPLH
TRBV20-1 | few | SAPLGPQY
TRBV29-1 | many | SVDVLAGGRETQY
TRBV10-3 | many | AISGVGTGLNLYTEAF
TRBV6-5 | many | ASSLGGPQDQPQH
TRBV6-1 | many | ASSPLAGSAEQF
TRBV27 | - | ASHTSSGADTQY
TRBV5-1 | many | ASGTGNTEAF
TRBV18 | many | ASSPRQDSTNEKLF
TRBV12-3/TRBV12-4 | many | ASSSGIRYNEQF
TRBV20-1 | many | SAPAGQGRVDEQF
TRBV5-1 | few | ASSFKLRAKEGDEQF